This paragraph covers one TCR beta chain sequence. The antigen is unknown. The source of the sample is a study of CD8+CD57+ T cells in acquired aplastic anemia. Study as a whole: Each DNA sample taken from sorted CD4+ and CD8+ cells came to approximately 3.3 ug on average.

V was pared by 2 bases and J by 1 base, with 17 bases between. The CDR3 is 17 residues long. Germline CDR1 is LNHDA and CDR2 is SQIVND (reference sequence). The study's findings and limits: Patients and controls had in common twenty-nine CD8+ CDR3 sequences.

TCR beta VDJ and CDR3 profiling used genomic DNA as template. Using its own MiXCR run on the reads, TCRdb lists one record per CDR3 protein. The sample records more than 150,000 distinct CDR3 sequences, 45% to 50% being singletons. Sequencing was carried out using sorted CD4+, CD8+, or CD8+CD57+ T cells (not recorded which) from PBMCs. The receptor comes from a human donor in good health. The chain joins TRBV19 to TRBJ1-1, with a tentative D call TRBD1 (6 bases). In DNA, the CDR3 is TGTGCCAGTAGTATACCTCTTTATGGGGGGCGGAACACTGAAGCTTTCTTT. Its protein is CASSIPLYGGRNTEAFF. Full variable domain (outside the CDR3, taken from reference TRBV19 and TRBJ1-1): DGGITQSPKYLFRKEGQNVTLSCEQNLNHDAMYWYRQDPGQGLRLIYYSQIVNDFQKGDIAEGYSVSREKKESFPLTVTSAQKNPTAFYLCASSIPLYGGRNTEAFFGQGTRLTVV.